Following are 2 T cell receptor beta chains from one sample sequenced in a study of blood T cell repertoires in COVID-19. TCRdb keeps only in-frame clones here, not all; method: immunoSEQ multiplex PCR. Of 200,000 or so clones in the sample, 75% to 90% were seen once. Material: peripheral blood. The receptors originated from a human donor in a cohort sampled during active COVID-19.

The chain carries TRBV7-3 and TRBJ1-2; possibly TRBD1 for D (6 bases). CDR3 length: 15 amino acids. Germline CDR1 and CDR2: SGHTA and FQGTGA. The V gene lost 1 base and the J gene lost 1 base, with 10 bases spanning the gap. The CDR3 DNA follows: TGTGCCAGCAGCTTAAAGACAGGACATAACTATGGCTACACCTTC. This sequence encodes CASSLKTGHNYGYTF. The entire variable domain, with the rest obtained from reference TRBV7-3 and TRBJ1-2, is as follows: GAGVSQTPSNKVTEKGKYVELRCDPISGHTALYWYRQSLGQGPEFLIYFQGTGAADDSGLPNDRFFAVRPEGSVSTLKIQRTERGDSAVYLCASSLKTGHNYGYTFGSGTRLTVV.

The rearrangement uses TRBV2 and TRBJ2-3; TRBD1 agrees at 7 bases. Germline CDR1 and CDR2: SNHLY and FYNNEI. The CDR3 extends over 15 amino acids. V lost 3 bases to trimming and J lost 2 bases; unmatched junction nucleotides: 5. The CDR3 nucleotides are TGTGCCAGCAGTGACAGGGGGACAATCACAGATACGCAGTATTTT. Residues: CASSDRGTITDTQYF. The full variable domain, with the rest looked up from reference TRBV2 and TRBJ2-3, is EPEVTQTPSHQVTQMGQEVILRCVPISNHLYFYWYRQILGQKVEFLVSFYNNEISEKSEIFDDQFSVERPDGSNFTLKIRSTKLEDSAMYFCASSDRGTITDTQYFGPGTRLTVL.